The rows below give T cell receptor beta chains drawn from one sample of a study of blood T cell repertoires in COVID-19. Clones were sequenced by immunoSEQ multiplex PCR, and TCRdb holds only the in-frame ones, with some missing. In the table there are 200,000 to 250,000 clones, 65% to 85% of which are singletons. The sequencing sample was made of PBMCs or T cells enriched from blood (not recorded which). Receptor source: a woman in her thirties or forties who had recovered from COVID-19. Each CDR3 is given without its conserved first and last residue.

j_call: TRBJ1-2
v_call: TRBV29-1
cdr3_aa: SANVGQIYGYT

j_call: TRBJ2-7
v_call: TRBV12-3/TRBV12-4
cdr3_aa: ASSLGRVYEQY

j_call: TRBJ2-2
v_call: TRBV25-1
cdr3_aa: ASSPVSGRANTGELF

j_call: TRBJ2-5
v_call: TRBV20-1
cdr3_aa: SVYQETQY

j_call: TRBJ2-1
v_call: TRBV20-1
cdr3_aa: SASGLAGDLEQF

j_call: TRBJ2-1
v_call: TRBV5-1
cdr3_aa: ASRRDRVHEQF

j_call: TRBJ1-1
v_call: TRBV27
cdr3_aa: ASSLSLGALNTEAF

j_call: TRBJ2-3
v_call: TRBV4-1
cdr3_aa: ASSQPLSTDTQY

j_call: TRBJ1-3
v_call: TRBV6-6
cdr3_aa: ASSQDSSGNTIY

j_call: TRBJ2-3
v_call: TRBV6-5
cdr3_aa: ASSTSGRSTDTQY

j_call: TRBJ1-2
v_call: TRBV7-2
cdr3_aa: ASSPTGSRDGYT

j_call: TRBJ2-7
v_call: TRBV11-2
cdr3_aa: ASSLVWGVSYEQY

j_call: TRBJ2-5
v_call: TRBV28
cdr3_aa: ASSLFRVGQETQY

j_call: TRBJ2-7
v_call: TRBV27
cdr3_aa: ASKITSGMPYEQY

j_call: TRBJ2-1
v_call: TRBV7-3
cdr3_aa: ASSLTGRPPYNEQF

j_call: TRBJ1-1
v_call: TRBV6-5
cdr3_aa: ASSRRTGNTEAF

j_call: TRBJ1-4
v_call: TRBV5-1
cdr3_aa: ASSLDGTGGEKLF

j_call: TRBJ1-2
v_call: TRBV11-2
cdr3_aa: ASRHNRGREMYGYT

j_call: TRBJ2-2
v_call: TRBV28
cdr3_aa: ASSLRSGTGELF

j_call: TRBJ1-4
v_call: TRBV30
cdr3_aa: AWSVLGLNEKLF

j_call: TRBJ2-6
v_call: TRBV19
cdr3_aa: ASSTGQGRAGANVLT

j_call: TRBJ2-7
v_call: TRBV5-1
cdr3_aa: ASRKGTGTYEQY

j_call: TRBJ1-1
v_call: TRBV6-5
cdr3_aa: ASSYPGVEAF

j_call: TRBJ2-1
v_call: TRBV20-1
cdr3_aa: SARSGDEQF

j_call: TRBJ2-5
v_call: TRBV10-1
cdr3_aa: ASSEWPGETQY

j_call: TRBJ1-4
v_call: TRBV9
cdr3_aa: ASSAPGQDNEKLF

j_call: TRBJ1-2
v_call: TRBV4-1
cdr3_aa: ASSQGRTGSSYT

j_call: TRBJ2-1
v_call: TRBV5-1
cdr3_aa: ASSLDTKQF

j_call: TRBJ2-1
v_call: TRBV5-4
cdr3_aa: ASSFISLARHNEQF

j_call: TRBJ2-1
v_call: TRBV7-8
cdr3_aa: ASSLTGRAVEQF

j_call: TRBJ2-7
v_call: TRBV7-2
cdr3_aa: ASSPAGGTTSYEQY

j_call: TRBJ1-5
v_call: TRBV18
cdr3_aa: ASSSGQGAGNQPQH

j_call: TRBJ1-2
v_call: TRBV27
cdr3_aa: ASSFRDNYGYT

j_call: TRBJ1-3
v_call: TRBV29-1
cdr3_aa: SVEKGVGGNTIY

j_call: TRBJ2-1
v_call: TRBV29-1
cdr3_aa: SFRLASYNEQF

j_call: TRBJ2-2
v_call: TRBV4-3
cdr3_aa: ASRTVNTGELF

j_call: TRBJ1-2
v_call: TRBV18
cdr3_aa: ASSPPGEGHGYT

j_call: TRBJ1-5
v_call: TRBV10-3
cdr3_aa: AIGGGNQPQH

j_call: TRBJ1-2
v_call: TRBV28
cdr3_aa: ASSLIRGGVYGYT

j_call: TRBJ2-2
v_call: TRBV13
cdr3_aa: ASTKGLATNTGELF

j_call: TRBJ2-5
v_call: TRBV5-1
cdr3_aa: ASSQRVWGGQETQY

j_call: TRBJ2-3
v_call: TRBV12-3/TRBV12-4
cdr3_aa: ASTVTDTQY

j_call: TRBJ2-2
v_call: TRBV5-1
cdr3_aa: ASSLVLGGRTGELF